This passage covers 27 T cell receptor beta chains from one sample sequenced in a study of graft-versus-host responses after intestinal transplantation. Produced via immunoSEQ multiplex PCR; TCRdb's table is partial and in-frame only. In the table there are 25,000 to 35,000 clones, roughly 85% of which are singletons. The specimen comprised PBMCs, sampled approximately 460 days after intestinal transplantation. These receptors were collected from a human patient who received an intestinal transplant, so some T cells may come from the graft donor.

This sequence joins TRBV19 and TRBJ2-2; TRBD1 matches 7 bases. Germline values: CDR1 LNHDA, CDR2 SQIVND (reference sequence). The CDR3 is 16 residues long. V was clipped by 3 bases and J by 3 bases; unmatched bases: 7. The CDR3 protein is CASSIMTGYDTGELFF. CDR3 coding DNA: TGTGCCAGTAGTATCATGACAGGGTATGACACCGGGGAGCTGTTTTTT.

The chain recombines TRBV6-5 with TRBJ1-1; D is ambiguous. Deletions cut 7 bases from V and 5 bases from J, with 8 bases between. The CDR3 extends over 11 amino acids. The germline V gene encodes CDR1 MNHEY and CDR2 SVGAGI. The DNA of the CDR3 is TGTGCCAGCACCTCTTCAACTGAAGCTTTCTTT. This codes for CASTSSTEAFF.

The chain recombines TRBV4-1 with TRBJ1-1; possible D gene TRBD1, 5 bases. Trimming removed 2 bases at V and 1 base at J, with 11 bases between. This CDR3 has 15 residues. Germline V gene lookup returns CDR1 MGHRA and CDR2 YSYEKL. CDR3 protein: CASSQLTERNTEAFF. In DNA form, the CDR3 reads TGCGCCAGCAGCCAACTGACAGAAAGGAACACTGAAGCTTTCTTT.

The chain links TRBV19 to TRBJ2-7; D is undetermined. The V and J ends lost 3 bases and 0 bases respectively, with 6 bases between them. CDR1 is LNHDA and CDR2 is SQIVND in the germline V gene (reference sequence). CDR3 length: 13 amino acids. This chain's CDR3 is CASSISYSYEQYF. In DNA, the CDR3 is TGTGCCAGTAGTATCTCGTACTCCTACGAGCAGTACTTC.

This clone was detected only once. The chain joins TRBV9 to TRBJ1-4; 8 positions agree with TRBD1. The V and J ends lost 4 bases and 7 bases, in that order; junction bases with no gene match: 6. This CDR3 region has 14 residues. In germline, CDR1 is SGDLS, CDR2 YYNGEE. CDR3 sequence: CASSLAGGGEKLFF. The CDR3 DNA is TGTGCCAGCAGCTTGGCAGGGGGCGGTGAAAAACTGTTTTTT.

This clone was detected only a few times. The chain links TRBV6-5 to TRBJ1-2; a possible D gene is TRBD1 (5 bases). The CDR3 is 15 residues long. CDR1 is MNHEY, CDR2 SVGAGI, per germline. V shed 0 bases and J shed 6 bases, with 14 bases lying between them. The CDR3 here is CASSYSNTLGDGYTF. Written as DNA, the CDR3 is TGTGCCAGCAGTTACTCGAATACCTTGGGGGATGGCTACACCTTC.

V gene TRBV28 combines with J gene TRBJ1-2; no clear D. This CDR3 has 17 amino acids. Trimming cost V 6 bases and J 5 bases, with 25 bases left between them. From germline, CDR1 is MDHEN and CDR2 SYDVKM. In DNA, the CDR3 is TGTGCCAGCAGCCGACTCCCCCAGGCCCGGTCGCGGTATGGCTACACCTTC. Translation: CASSRLPQARSRYGYTF.

The chain carries TRBV11-2 and TRBJ2-7; 13 nucleotides align to TRBD2. CDR1 is SGHAT and CDR2 is FQNNGV in the germline V gene. There are 14 residues in the CDR3. Losses at the gene ends were 5 bases for V and 4 bases for J; bases not matched to a gene: 2. CDR3 nucleotides: TGTGCCAGCAGCCCGGGACTAGCGGGGTACGAGCAGTACTTC. It codes for CASSPGLAGYEQYF.

V usage is TRBV28 and J usage is TRBJ2-3; D unclear. CDR3 size: 13 residues. The germline V and J ends were trimmed by 11 bases and 2 bases, with 14 bases remaining between them. Germline assignment: CDR1 MDHEN and CDR2 SYDVKM. The chain's CDR3 is CASGLPPTDTQYF. In nucleotides, the CDR3 is TGTGCCTCTGGCCTACCCCCCACAGATACGCAGTATTTT. The variable domain in full, completed from reference TRBV28 and TRBJ2-3, reads DVKVTQSSRYLVKRTGEKVFLECVQDMDHENMFWYRQDPGLGLRLIYFSYDVKMKEKGDIPEGYSVSREKKERFSLILESASTNQTSMYLCASGLPPTDTQYFGPGTRLTVL.

CDR3: CASSQDFSGSVQYF. The CDR3 DNA is TGTGCCAGCAGCCAAGACTTTAGCGGGAGTGTGCAGTACTTC. The J gene is TRBJ2-5, the V gene TRBV14, with 9 bases fitting TRBD2. This CDR3 contains 14 residues. Germline values: CDR1 SGHDN, CDR2 FVKESK. Trimming cost V 0 bases and J 11 bases; bases outside gene matches: 7.

V is TRBV4-3 and J is TRBJ1-2, with D possibly TRBD1 on 6 matching bases. Germline V gives CDR1 LGHNA, CDR2 YSLEER. This CDR3 spans 17 amino acids. The V and J ends lost 0 bases and 5 bases respectively, with 19 bases between them. CDR3 coding DNA: TGCGCCAGCAGCCAAGATAGGGTGGGGGCTGGGGTTTATGGCTACACCTTC. This sequence encodes CASSQDRVGAGVYGYTF.

V is TRBV29-1 and J is TRBJ1-1; 7 nucleotides match TRBD1. J lost 0 bases, V lost 8 bases, and 6 bases had no gene match. The CDR3 has 13 amino acids. Germline V lookup: CDR1 SQVTM, CDR2 ANQGSEA. The CDR3 sequence is CSSQGGVNTEAFF. CDR3 sequence (DNA): TGCAGCTCCCAGGGGGGCGTGAACACTGAAGCTTTCTTT. Full variable domain (rest looked up from reference TRBV29-1 and TRBJ1-1): SAVISQKPSRDICQRGTSLTIQCQVDSQVTMMFWYRQQPGQSLTLIATANQGSEATYESGFVIDKFPISRPNLTFSTLTVSNMSPEDSSIYLCSSQGGVNTEAFFGQGTRLTVV.

The CDR3 is CASSLAVGRAVVNEQFF. In DNA form, the CDR3 reads TGTGCCAGCAGCTTGGCCGTCGGCAGGGCGGTCGTAAATGAGCAGTTCTTC. V is TRBV5-4 and J is TRBJ2-1; possibly TRBD1 for D (5 bases). This CDR3 spans 17 amino acids. With 0 bases removed from V and 7 bases from J, the gap between germline ends came to 20 bases. Germline CDR1 reads SGHNT; CDR2 reads YYREEE (reference sequence). Complete variable domain (other parts from reference TRBV5-4 and TRBJ2-1): ETGVTQSPTHLIKTRGQQVTLRCSSQSGHNTVSWYQQALGQGPQFIFQYYREEENGRGNFPPRFSGLQFPNYSSELNVNALELDDSALYLCASSLAVGRAVVNEQFFGPGTRLTVL.

This clone occurred a few times. This chain links TRBV5-8 with TRBJ1-1, with D unresolved. From germline, CDR1 is SGHTS and CDR2 YDEGEE. V was cut by 1 base and J by 8 bases, with 15 bases left in between. CDR3 length equals 14 residues. The DNA of the CDR3 is TGTGCCAGCAGCTTGTCGTTATGGACGCCCGAAGCTTTCTTT. Its protein is CASSLSLWTPEAFF.

V is TRBV9 and J is TRBJ2-3, with no clear D. The CDR3 length is 11 residues. Trimming removed 3 bases from V and 5 bases from J, with 4 bases in between. Germline V gene lookup returns CDR1 SGDLS and CDR2 YYNGEE. The CDR3 is CASSARDTQYF. The CDR3 DNA is TGTGCCAGCAGCGCCAGAGATACGCAGTATTTT.

This clone was seen a single time. V is TRBV6-4 and J is TRBJ2-7; either TRBD1 or TRBD2 may fit D (5 bases each). This CDR3 region has 16 residues. Between the trimmed V and J ends, which lost 0 bases and 0 bases, there was a span of 12 bases. Germline V CDR1 and CDR2: MRHNA, SNTAGT. The CDR3 spells CASSDSGTASSYEQYF. As DNA, the CDR3 is TGTGCCAGCAGTGACTCTGGGACGGCGAGCTCCTACGAGCAGTACTTC.

This clone was detected only once. The chain employs TRBV15 and TRBJ1-4; D is unresolved. The V end was cut by 0 bases, the J end by 2 bases, with 7 bases between. Germline V gene sequence: CDR1 LNHNV, CDR2 YYDKDF (reference sequence). This CDR3 has 15 residues. The CDR3 protein is CATSRDDRTNEKLFF. CDR3 nucleotides: TGTGCCACCAGCAGAGATGACCGTACTAATGAAAAACTGTTTTTT.

This clone was observed a single time. The chain couples TRBV4-1 to TRBJ1-2; 8 positions match TRBD1. The germline V gene has CDR1 MGHRA and CDR2 YSYEKL. Trimming cost V 1 base and J 8 bases; bases outside gene matches: 12. This CDR3 has 16 residues. The CDR3 nucleotides are TGCGCCAGCAGCCAAGGGCAGGGGGCGGTATTTGGGGGCTACACCTTC. Its translation is CASSQGQGAVFGGYTF.

This clone was detected only once. The chain carries TRBV13 and TRBJ2-3; TRBD2 might be the D (5 bases). The germline V and J ends were trimmed by 1 base and 0 bases, with 11 bases remaining between them. Germline loops: CDR1 PRHDT, CDR2 FYEKMQ (reference sequence). The CDR3 is 16 residues long. Here the CDR3 reads CASSLAVALSTDTQYF. The CDR3 coding sequence is TGTGCCAGCAGCTTAGCTGTAGCGTTGAGCACAGATACGCAGTATTTT.

The rearrangement links TRBV9 to TRBJ2-2, with D unresolved. Germline V gene data show CDR1 as SGDLS and CDR2 as YYNGEE. Trimming pared 4 bases from V and 5 bases from J, leaving 9 bases between. This CDR3 contains 13 residues. The CDR3 sequence is CASSRSRTGELFF. The DNA of the CDR3 is TGTGCCAGCAGCCGGTCACGGACCGGGGAGCTGTTTTTT.

The rearrangement joins TRBV9 to TRBJ2-3, with 12 bases lining up with TRBD2. Trimming took 0 bases from V and 5 from J; bases not matched to a gene: 4. The CDR3 sequence is 16 residues long. The germline CDR1 and CDR2 sequences are SGDLS and YYNGEE. CDR3 residues: CASSVGGLAGKDTQYF. The CDR3 region has the DNA TGTGCCAGCAGCGTAGGGGGACTAGCGGGCAAAGATACGCAGTATTTT.

The chain couples TRBV11-2 to TRBJ2-7, with TRBD1 identical over 7 bases. V shed 6 bases and J 2 bases; nucleotides not matched to a gene: 7. The CDR3 extends over 14 amino acids. The germline V gene encodes CDR1 SGHAT and CDR2 FQNNGV. CDR3 bases: TGTGCCAGCAGGCCGACAGGGCTGACCTACGAGCAGTACTTC. Its translation is CASRPTGLTYEQYF.

The chain has TRBV10-1 and TRBJ2-3; D is undetermined. Germline-derived CDR1 and CDR2 are WNHNN and SYGVQD (reference sequence). V dropped 3 bases and J dropped 5 bases, with 3 bases sitting between them. The CDR3 consists of 11 residues. CDR3 sequence (DNA): TGCGCCAGCAGTGACATAGATACGCAGTATTTT. Translation: CASSDIDTQYF.

In its sample, this clone was seen a few times. V is TRBV7-6 and J is TRBJ2-7, with unresolved D. The CDR3 has 15 amino acids. The V end was cut by 1 base, the J end by 2 bases, with 12 bases between. Germline CDR1 is SGHVS and CDR2 is FNYEAQ. CDR3: CASSLEFGSPYEQYF. The CDR3 DNA reads as TGTGCCAGCAGCTTAGAGTTTGGCAGTCCCTACGAGCAGTACTTC. The full variable domain, with the rest looked up from reference TRBV7-6 and TRBJ2-7, is GAGVSQSPRYKVTKRGQDVALRCDPISGHVSLYWYRQALGQGPEFLTYFNYEAQQDKSGLPNDRFSAERPEGSISTLTIQRTEQRDSAMYRCASSLEFGSPYEQYFGPGTRLTVT.

This rearrangement joins TRBV7-2 to TRBJ2-1; D uncertain. Germline assignment: CDR1 SGHTA and CDR2 FQGNSA. The CDR3 has 11 residues. V was shortened by 5 bases and J by 5 bases, with 4 bases between the two germline ends. CDR3 DNA sequence: TGTGCCAGCAGCCAGAACAATGAGCAGTTCTTC. Protein sequence: CASSQNNEQFF.

The chain recombines TRBV4-3 with TRBJ2-5; possibly TRBD1 for D (6 bases). Germline V gene data show CDR1 as LGHNA and CDR2 as YSLEER. The CDR3 length is 15 residues. Trimming took off 0 bases at V and 2 bases at J, with 10 bases between the two ends. CDR3 bases: TGCGCCAGCAGCCAAGATCGGGACACTCAAGAGACCCAGTACTTC. Amino acids: CASSQDRDTQETQYF.

V gene TRBV7-3 combines with J gene TRBJ2-2; 9 nucleotides match TRBD1. The CDR3 covers 18 residues. After removal of 5 bases from V and 3 bases from J, the junction contained 13 bases not matched to a gene. In germline, CDR1 is SGHTA, CDR2 FQGTGA. The CDR3 spells CASSRTTGQGKYTGELFF. The CDR3 nucleotides read TGTGCCAGCAGCCGAACAACCGGACAGGGGAAATACACCGGGGAGCTGTTTTTT.